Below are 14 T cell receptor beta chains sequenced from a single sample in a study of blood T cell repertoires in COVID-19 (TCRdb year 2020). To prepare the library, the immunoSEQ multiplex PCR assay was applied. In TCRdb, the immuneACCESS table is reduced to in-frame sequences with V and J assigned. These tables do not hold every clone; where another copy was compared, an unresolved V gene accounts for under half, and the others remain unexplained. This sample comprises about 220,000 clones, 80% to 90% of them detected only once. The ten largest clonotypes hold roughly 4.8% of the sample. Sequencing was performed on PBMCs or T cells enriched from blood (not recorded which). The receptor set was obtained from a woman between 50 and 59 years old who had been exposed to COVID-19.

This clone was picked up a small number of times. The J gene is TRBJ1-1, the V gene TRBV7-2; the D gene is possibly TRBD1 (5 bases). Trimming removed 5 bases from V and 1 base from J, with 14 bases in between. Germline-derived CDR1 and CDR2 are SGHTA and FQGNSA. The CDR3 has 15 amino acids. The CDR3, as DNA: TGTGCCAGCAGCGGCCGAGGACACAAGAACACTGAAGCTTTCTTT. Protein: CASSGRGHKNTEAFF. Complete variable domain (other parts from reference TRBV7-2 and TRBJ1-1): GAGVSQSPSNKVTEKGKDVELRCDPISGHTALYWYRQSLGQGLEFLIYFQGNSAPDKSGLPSDRFSAERTGGSVSTLTIQRTQQEDSAVYLCASSGRGHKNTEAFFGQGTRLTVV.

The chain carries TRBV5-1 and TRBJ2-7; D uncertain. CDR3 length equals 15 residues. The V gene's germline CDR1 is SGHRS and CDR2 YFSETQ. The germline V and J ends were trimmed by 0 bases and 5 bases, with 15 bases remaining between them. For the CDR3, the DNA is TGCGCCAGCAGCTTGGAGTGGGCCAGTCGCAACGAGCAGTACTTC. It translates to CASSLEWASRNEQYF.

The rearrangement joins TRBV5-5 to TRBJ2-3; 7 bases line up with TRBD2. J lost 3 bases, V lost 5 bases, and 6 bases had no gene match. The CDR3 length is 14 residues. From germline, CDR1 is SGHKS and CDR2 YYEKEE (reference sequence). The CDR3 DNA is TGTGCCAGCAGTTCCGGACTAGGGACAGATACGCAGTATTTT. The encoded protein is CASSSGLGTDTQYF.

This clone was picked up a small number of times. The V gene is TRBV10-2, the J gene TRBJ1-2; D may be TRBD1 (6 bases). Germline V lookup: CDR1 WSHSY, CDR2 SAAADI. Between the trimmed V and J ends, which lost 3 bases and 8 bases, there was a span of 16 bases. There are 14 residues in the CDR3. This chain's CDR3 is CASSDSQGFGGYTF. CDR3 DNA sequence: TGCGCCAGCAGTGACAGTCAGGGGTTTGGGGGCTACACCTTC.

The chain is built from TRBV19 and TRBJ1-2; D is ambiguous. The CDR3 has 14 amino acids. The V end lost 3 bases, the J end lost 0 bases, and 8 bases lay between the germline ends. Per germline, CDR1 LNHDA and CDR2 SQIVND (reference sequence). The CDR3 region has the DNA TGTGCCAGTAGTATGCGGTTCTCTAACTATGGCTACACCTTC. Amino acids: CASSMRFSNYGYTF.

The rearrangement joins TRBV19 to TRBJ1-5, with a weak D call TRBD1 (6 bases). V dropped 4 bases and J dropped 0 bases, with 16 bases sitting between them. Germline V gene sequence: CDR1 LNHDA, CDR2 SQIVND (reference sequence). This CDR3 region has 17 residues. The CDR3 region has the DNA TGTGCCAGTAGTAAAAACGGGGGGCTTCTTAGCAATCAGCCCCAGCATTTT. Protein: CASSKNGGLLSNQPQHF. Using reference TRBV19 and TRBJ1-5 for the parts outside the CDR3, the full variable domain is DGGITQSPKYLFRKEGQNVTLSCEQNLNHDAMYWYRQDPGQGLRLIYYSQIVNDFQKGDIAEGYSVSREKKESFPLTVTSAQKNPTAFYLCASSKNGGLLSNQPQHFGDGTRLSIL.

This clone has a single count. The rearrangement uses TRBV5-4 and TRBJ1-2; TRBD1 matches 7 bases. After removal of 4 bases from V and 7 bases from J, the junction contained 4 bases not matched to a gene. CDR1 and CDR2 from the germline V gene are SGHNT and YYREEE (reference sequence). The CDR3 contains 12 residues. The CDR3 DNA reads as TGTGCCAGCAGCGCCGACAGGGCTGGCTACACCTTC. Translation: CASSADRAGYTF.

The CDR3 loop is CASRTGTANTEAFF. In nucleotides, the CDR3 is TGTGCCAGCAGAACCGGGACAGCGAACACTGAAGCTTTCTTT. The chain recombines TRBV6-5 with TRBJ1-1, with 7 bases aligning to TRBD1. Germline CDR1 and CDR2: MNHEY and SVGAGI. V shed 6 bases, J shed 1 base, and the junction held 5 bases outside the gene matches. The CDR3 is made up of 14 amino acids.

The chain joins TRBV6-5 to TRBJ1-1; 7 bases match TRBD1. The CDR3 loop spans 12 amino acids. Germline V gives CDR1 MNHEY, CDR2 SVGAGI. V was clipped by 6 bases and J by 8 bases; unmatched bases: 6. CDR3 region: CASRSDRAEAFF. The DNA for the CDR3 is TGTGCCAGCAGATCCGACAGGGCCGAAGCTTTCTTT.

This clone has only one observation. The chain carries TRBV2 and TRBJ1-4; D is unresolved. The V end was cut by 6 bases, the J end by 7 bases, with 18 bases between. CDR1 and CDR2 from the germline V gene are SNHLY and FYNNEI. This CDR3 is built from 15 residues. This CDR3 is CASRKSLRTGEKLFF. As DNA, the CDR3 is TGTGCCAGCAGAAAGTCCCTTCGAACCGGTGAAAAACTGTTTTTT.

The CDR3: CASSQDLGQPQHF. The CDR3 coding sequence is TGTGCCAGCAGCCAAGATCTTGGCCAGCCCCAGCATTTT. The V gene is TRBV14, the J gene TRBJ1-5; no clear D gene. This CDR3 comprises 13 residues. The V end lost 0 bases, the J end lost 7 bases, and 7 bases lay between the germline ends. Looked up from germline, CDR1 is SGHDN and CDR2 is FVKESK.

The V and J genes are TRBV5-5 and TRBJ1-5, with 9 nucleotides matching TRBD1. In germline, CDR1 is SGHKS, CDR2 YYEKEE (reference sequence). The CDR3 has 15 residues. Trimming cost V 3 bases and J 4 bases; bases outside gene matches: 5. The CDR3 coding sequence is TGTGCCAGCAGCTACTGGGACAGGGCGAATCAGCCCCAGCATTTT. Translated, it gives CASSYWDRANQPQHF.

Here the CDR3 reads CASLGGIRGHNEQFF. The CDR3 nucleotides are TGTGCCTCTCTAGGAGGCATTAGAGGGCACAATGAGCAGTTCTTC. The chain uses TRBV28 and TRBJ2-1, with D possibly matching TRBD2 (5 bases). Trimming pared 11 bases from V and 5 bases from J, leaving 22 bases between. Looked up from germline, CDR1 is MDHEN and CDR2 is SYDVKM. The CDR3 runs to 15 residues.

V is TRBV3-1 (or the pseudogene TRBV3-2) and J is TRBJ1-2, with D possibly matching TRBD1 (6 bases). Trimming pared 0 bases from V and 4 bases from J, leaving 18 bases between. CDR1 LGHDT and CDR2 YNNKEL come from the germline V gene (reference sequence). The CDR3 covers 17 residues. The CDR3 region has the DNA TGTGCCAGCAGCCAAGATGGAGCCCGGGCAGGGGTCTATGGCTACACCTTC. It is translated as CASSQDGARAGVYGYTF.